The text below deals with one T cell receptor beta chain. Its target antigen remains unknown. Per-base quality was not reported, and no clone a single base away is much larger than it. This entry comes from a study of blood T cells in healthy people across ages (dated by TCRdb to between 2014 and 2017). A note on the overall study: Template switching captured roughly one uniquely barcoded TCR beta cDNA molecule per two T cells in model experiments. The study measured age-related changes in TCR beta repertoire diversity using deep sequencing normalized with unique cDNA molecular identifiers. Using the same blood draw, the study looked at two additional independent replicas of 1 million unique cDNA reads for two donors, one aged 18 to 30 and the other aged 80 or older. To avoid experimental bias, donors of different ages were spread randomly across the sequencing lanes. Four age groups were formed from the donors: young (average roughly 15 years), middle-aged (approximately 39), aged (roughly 56) and long-lived (around 80). Findings and caveats that apply to the study as a whole: The CMV infection status of donors was not known, potentially confounding age-related changes in expanded clonotypes. Estimates of total diversity based on one million sequenced T cells were considered lower bounds and underestimates. As age increased, observed TCR beta diversity per million T cells dropped in a roughly linear way, and a significant reduction was already evident by age 40. Conclusive comparison of naive and antigen-experienced compartments was prevented by the profiling of bulk unsorted PBMCs. Compared with the aged group, more naive CD4+ T cells, fewer expanded clones and increased TCR diversity were shown by the long-lived group, suggesting age selection. The percentage of naive T cells measured by flow cytometry correlated strongly with observed TCR beta diversity.

Systemically healthy Caucasian individuals from Russia, approximately 39 in total and aged about 6 to 95 years, were included as donors. Ten milliliters of peripheral blood were drawn from each donor into EDTA-treated Vacutainer tubes. Ficoll-Paque density-gradient centrifugation was used to isolate PBMCs, with at least 7 million per sample. Trizol reagent was used to extract total RNA from the PBMCs, yielding at least 6 micrograms per sample. For every donor, an aliquot of PBMCs went through flow cytometry to measure the percentages of naive CD45RAhigh/CD27high T cells. Its CDR3 holds 15 amino acids, cysteine through phenylalanine. The retained sequence is limited to the CDR3, 45 bases, with the frame set at the first base. CDR1 and CDR2 are drawn from the germline V gene: MNHNS, SASEGT. The V end loses 3 bases and the J end loses 1 base, and a stretch of 12 bases separates them. Libraries were prepared through 5' RACE. Instrument used: Illumina HiSeq 2500. A second PCR of roughly 6 to 11 cycles was run with a J-beta primer mix and a sample-barcoded 5' primer. Each TCR beta cDNA molecule received a unique molecular identifier from a template-switch 5' adaptor carrying 12 random nucleotides. At least 2.5 million CDR3-containing paired-end reads were obtained from each sample. First-strand cDNA was synthesized from all RNA with the Mint cDNA synthesis kit, primed by a TRBC-specific oligonucleotide. Following uracil-DNA glycosylase treatment, a first 18-cycle PCR with universal primers M1SS and BC2_uni_R was performed on all cDNA. In the original analysis: Each sample was normalized by randomly selecting 1 million high-quality reads, each carrying a distinct molecular identifier. Reads sharing molecular identifiers were discarded rather than binned into consensus sequences. MiTCR, run with a Q25 quality threshold and the strictest error-elimination algorithm, handled CDR3 identification, clonotype clustering and error correction. A nonparametric unseen species model using Euler transformation provided a lower-bound estimate of total TCR beta diversity. In TCRdb, the public reads were trimmed at Q25 with fastp and aligned with MiXCR, with productive beta chains retained. Entries are consolidated by CDR3 protein sequence, retaining the most common genes and DNA. The V and J calls and clone size are TCRdb's, not the authors'. The sample yields some 1.6 million distinct CDR3 sequences; about 35% were counted once. The ten largest make up roughly 10% of the sample.

Sequences were obtained from blood. The receptor comes from a woman in her thirties in good health. The chain couples TRBV6-1 to TRBJ2-5; possibly the D gene is TRBD2, per 5 matching bases. The CDR3 amino acid sequence is: CASSDDYSTQETQYF. The DNA sequence is given as TGTGCCAGCAGTGATGACTACTCCACCCAAGAGACCCAGTACTTC.